This passage covers 25 T cell receptor beta chains from one sample sequenced in a study of T cell clonality in common variable immunodeficiency (dated by TCRdb to 2013 to 2016). Library preparation employed the immunoSEQ multiplex PCR assay. TCRdb mirrors the immuneACCESS table, restricted to in-frame sequences. Some clones are absent from its copies; in checked studies, under half trace to an unresolved V gene, and the reason for the others is unknown. This sample includes tens of thousands of clones, and none of them was observed just once. The ten largest clones add up to 0.95% of the sample. Sample: peripheral blood mononuclear cells. These receptors were obtained from a person aged 18 to 75 in good health.

This clone showed up many times. The CDR3 goes on 3 residues after the read ends, and that part is filled in from the germline J gene. The chain carries TRBV7-3 and TRBJ1-5, with D perhaps matching TRBD1 (5 bases). The CDR3 spans 18 residues. CDR1 and CDR2 from the germline V gene are SGHTA and FQGTGA. With 3 bases removed from V and 2 bases from J, the gap between germline ends came to 20 bases. CDR3 DNA, as far as it was read: TGTGCCAGCAGCTTTAAAGGGGCATGGTTGTATTGCAATCAGCCC. Its translation is CASSFKGAWLYCNQP. The CDR3 reads in full as CASSFKGAWLYCNQPQHF.

This clone was seen many times. Coverage ceases 3 residues before the CDR3 finishes, and the germline J gene fills in the end. V and J are TRBV4-2 and TRBJ2-7, with 7 nucleotides matching TRBD1. This CDR3 has 14 residues. Germline V CDR1 and CDR2: LGHNA, YNFKEQ. J lost 2 bases, V lost 3 bases, and 4 bases had no gene match. The CDR3 sequence: CASSHPGTAYEQYF. The sequenced part of the CDR3 DNA is TGTGCCAGCAGCCATCCCGGGACAGCCTACGAG.

This clone was seen at least ten times. CDR3 sequence reads: CATSRDLGGGEETQYF. The DNA read from the CDR3 is TGTGCCACCAGCAGAGATCTGGGAGGGGGAGAAGAGACC. This chain uses TRBV15 with TRBJ2-5; TRBD2 is a possible D gene (7 bases). Read sequence stops 3 residues before the CDR3 end, and the germline J gene provides the missing end. The CDR3 extends over 16 amino acids. V gave up 0 bases and J gave up 3 bases, with 14 bases separating them. Germline assignment: CDR1 LNHNV and CDR2 YYDKDF (reference sequence).

This clone was picked up many times. The read halts 3 residues ahead of the CDR3 end, with the missing end drawn from the germline J gene. This chain links TRBV2 with TRBJ2-7, with 12 bases aligning to TRBD2. The length of the CDR3 is 16 residues. Germline CDR1 reads SNHLY; CDR2 reads FYNNEI. V was pared by 3 bases and J by 0 bases, with 3 bases of the junction left unmatched. The sequenced part of the CDR3 DNA is TGTGCCAGCAGTGACTGGACTAGCGGGATCTCCTACGAG. Amino acids: CASSDWTSGISYE. The full CDR3 protein reads CASSDWTSGISYEQYF. The complete variable domain, with remaining parts taken from reference TRBV2 and TRBJ2-7, reads EPEVTQTPSHQVTQMGQEVILRCVPISNHLYFYWYRQILGQKVEFLVSFYNNEISEKSEIFDDQFSVERPDGSNFTLKIRSTKLEDSAMYFCASSDWTSGISYEQYFGPGTRLTVT.

In this sample, this clone turned up many times. The read comes to an end 3 residues before the CDR3 does, leaving the germline J gene to fill in the end. The genes are TRBV7-2 and TRBJ2-5, with D maybe TRBD1 (5 bases). The germline V gene encodes CDR1 SGHTA and CDR2 FQGNSA. The length of the CDR3 is 14 residues. The ends were cut back, 2 bases at V and 1 base at J, with 8 bases in the middle. The CDR3 bases that were read are TGTGCCAGCAGCTTACAGGGCGGCCAAGAGACC. Its protein is CASSLQGGQET. The entire CDR3 reads CASSLQGGQETQYF.

This clone was recorded many times. Sequence at one end of the junction differs from germline and may be a read error. The sequence runs out 3 residues before the end of the CDR3; the remainder is reconstructed from the germline J gene. The chain combines TRBV4-2 with TRBJ1-3; 8 nucleotides align to TRBD1. This CDR3 has 17 amino acids. The germline V gene encodes CDR1 LGHNA and CDR2 YNFKEQ. CDR3 loop: CASSQDLDRGVRNTIYF. Partial CDR3 DNA: TGCGCCAGCAGCCAAGACCTCGACAGGGGAGTAAGGAACACC.

This clone was counted ten times or more. The read ends 3 residues early relative to the CDR3; the germline J gene fills the gap. This chain joins TRBV20-1 and TRBJ2-7, with 11 bases matching TRBD1. The V and J ends lost 6 bases and 1 base, in that order; junction bases with no gene match: 2. The CDR3 is 13 residues long. The germline V gene has CDR1 DFQATT and CDR2 SNEGSKA (reference sequence). CDR3 DNA (partial): TGCAGTGCAGGGACAGGGGGATCCTACGAG. It translates to CSAGTGGSYE. The full-length CDR3 reads as CSAGTGGSYEQYF.

This clone was counted only a few times. The DNA ends 3 residues before the CDR3 does, and the rest of the CDR3 is filled in from the germline J gene. The chain has TRBV5-1 and TRBJ2-3, with TRBD2 matching over 7 bases. The germline V gene encodes CDR1 SGHRS and CDR2 YFSETQ. CDR3 length: 17 residues. V trimming: 0 bases; J trimming: 6 bases; junction bases outside the gene matches: 13. CDR3 amino acids: CASSLGGSARLLDTQYF. CDR3 DNA (partial): TGCGCCAGCAGCTTGGGCGGGAGTGCCCGATTATTGGATACG. Using reference TRBV5-1 and TRBJ2-3 for the parts outside the CDR3, the full variable domain is KAGVTQTPRYLIKTRGQQVTLSCSPISGHRSVSWYQQTPGQGLQFLFEYFSETQRNKGNFPGRFSGRQFSNSRSEMNVSTLELGDSALYLCASSLGGSARLLDTQYFGPGTRLTVL.

This clone has a count of ten or more. Coverage ceases 3 residues before the CDR3 finishes, and the germline J gene fills in the end. The rearrangement links TRBV7-2 to TRBJ2-7, with D possibly being TRBD1 (6 bases). The germline V gene has CDR1 SGHTA and CDR2 FQGNSA. CDR3 length: 13 amino acids. Trimming shortened V by 2 bases and J by 6 bases, and 11 bases separated the two germline ends. Here the CDR3 reads CASSLPGDGEQYF. The CDR3 DNA, read in part, is TGTGCCAGCAGCTTACCAGGGGACGGCGAG.

Many counts were recorded for this clone. The CDR3 is cut off 3 residues early in the read; its end comes from the germline J gene. The V call is TRBV30, the J call TRBJ2-5, with 10 bases that match TRBD1. The CDR3 is made up of 16 amino acids. Germline CDR1 reads GTSNPN; CDR2 reads SVGIG (reference sequence). The V and J ends lost 3 bases and 2 bases, in that order; junction bases with no gene match: 9. CDR3 loop: CAWSAGQGGIQETQYF. The CDR3 DNA, read in part, is TGTGCCTGGAGCGCAGGACAGGGGGGGATTCAAGAGACC.

This clone was observed many times. The read terminates 3 residues before the CDR3 end, so the remaining end is supplied by the germline J gene. J is TRBJ1-1 and V is TRBV5-1, with 8 bases fitting TRBD1. CDR3 length equals 14 residues. The germline CDR1 and CDR2 sequences are SGHRS and YFSETQ. The V gene end was trimmed by 3 bases and the J gene end by 3 bases; junction bases not matched to a gene: 4. CDR3 amino acids: CASSSQGVDTEAFF. The CDR3 DNA, read in part, is TGCGCCAGCAGCTCACAGGGGGTGGACACTGAA.

This clone has ten or more counts. Coverage ceases 3 residues before the CDR3 finishes, and the germline J gene fills in the end. The gene calls are TRBV7-6 and TRBJ1-4, with D maybe TRBD1 (5 bases). This CDR3 region has 15 residues. Trimming took 5 bases from V and 6 from J, leaving 16 bases between them. In germline, CDR1 is SGHVS, CDR2 FNYEAQ. CDR3 DNA, as far as it was read: TGTGCCAGCAGCGGCACGGATTTAGGGGATGAAAAA. Translation gives CASSGTDLGDEK. The CDR3 reads in full as CASSGTDLGDEKLFF.

This clone was recorded at least ten times. The CDR3 is CASSDRLAGSGYNEQFF. The sequenced part of the CDR3 DNA is TGTGCCAGTAGTGACAGACTAGCGGGAAGCGGATACAATGAG. The chain carries TRBV19 and TRBJ2-1, with 11 bases matching TRBD2. The CDR3 end falls 3 residues outside the read, so it is completed with the germline J gene. V dropped 5 bases and J dropped 4; count of bases not matched to a gene: 10. Germline V lookup: CDR1 LNHDA, CDR2 SQIVND (reference sequence). The CDR3 sequence is 17 residues long.

This clone came up many times. The sequenced fragment ends 3 residues before the CDR3 boundary, so the rest is inferred from the germline J gene. The chain employs TRBV5-4 and TRBJ2-2, with 8 bases aligning to TRBD2. V gave up 2 bases and J gave up 6 bases; unmatched junction bases: 6. Germline V CDR1 and CDR2: SGHNT, YYREEE (reference sequence). The CDR3 sequence is 15 residues long. The CDR3 sequence is CASSFGGGSSGELFF. The covered CDR3 bases are TGTGCCAGCAGCTTCGGGGGGGGGAGCTCCGGGGAG.

At least ten counts were recorded for this clone. Incomplete CDR3 DNA: TGTGCCAGCAGCCAAGATCTTTACGGGACTAGCTATAATGAG. It specifies CASSQDLYGTSYNE. The CDR3 reads in full as CASSQDLYGTSYNEQFF. The chain joins TRBV4-2 to TRBJ2-1; 9 bases map to TRBD2. Read coverage stops 3 residues before the CDR3 terminus; the germline J gene supplies the remainder. The V gene end was trimmed by 0 bases and the J gene end by 7 bases; junction bases not matched to a gene: 10. CDR3 length: 17 residues. CDR1 is LGHNA, CDR2 YNFKEQ, per germline.

Ten or more counts support this clone. From the germline J gene comes the end of the CDR3, since the read stops 3 residues before it. The chain uses TRBV5-1 and TRBJ1-5; possible D gene TRBD1, 5 bases. V was cut by 1 base and J by 0 bases, with 14 bases left in between. The germline gives CDR1 SGHRS, CDR2 YFSETQ. This CDR3 has 17 amino acids. CDR3 DNA, as far as it was read: TGCGCCAGCAGCTTGAGACCCACAGGTGATAGCAATCAGCCC. It translates to CASSLRPTGDSNQP. The entire CDR3 reads CASSLRPTGDSNQPQHF.

This clone was detected many times. The CDR3 end falls 3 residues outside the read, so it is completed with the germline J gene. The chain combines TRBV2 with TRBJ2-1, with no clear D. The CDR3 totals 11 residues. The germline V gene has CDR1 SNHLY and CDR2 FYNNEI. With 8 bases removed from V and 6 bases from J, the gap between germline ends came to 8 bases. The CDR3 spells CASLYSNEQFF. The covered CDR3 bases are TGTGCCAGCCTATATTCCAATGAG.

This clone has at least ten counts. The sequenced fragment ends 3 residues before the CDR3 boundary, so the rest is inferred from the germline J gene. This chain connects TRBV9 to TRBJ2-7, with TRBD1 as a possible D gene (6 bases). CDR3 length equals 14 residues. V was trimmed by 2 bases and J by 2 bases, leaving 11 bases between them. Germline V lookup: CDR1 SGDLS, CDR2 YYNGEE. CDR3 bases read: TGTGCCAGCAGCGTCCACGGGACAACCTACGAG. Its protein is CASSVHGTTYE. The full-length CDR3 reads as CASSVHGTTYEQYF.

This clone was seen at least ten times. The read finishes 3 residues shy of the CDR3 end, and the germline J gene is used to complete it. The chain is built from TRBV9 and TRBJ2-1; maybe TRBD1 (6 bases). The V and J ends lost 2 bases and 0 bases respectively, with 9 bases between them. This CDR3 is 15 amino acids long. Germline CDR1 reads SGDLS; CDR2 reads YYNGEE. The sequenced CDR3 bases are TGTGCCAGCAGCGTCACAGGGCTCTCCTACAATGAG. Amino acids: CASSVTGLSYNE. From start to end, the CDR3 is CASSVTGLSYNEQFF.

This clone was seen more than once but under ten times. The read ends 3 residues shy of where the CDR3 ends; the end is completed using the germline J gene. The J gene is TRBJ2-5, the V gene TRBV6-2 or TRBV6-3, with 11 bases identical to TRBD2. Looked up from germline, CDR1 is MNHEY and CDR2 is SVGEGT. The CDR3 runs 15 residues. After removal of 6 bases from V and 3 bases from J, the junction contained 6 bases not matched to a gene. The CDR3 here is CASRWTLAGEETQYF. The part of the CDR3 DNA that was read is TGTGCCAGCAGATGGACACTAGCGGGGGAAGAGACC.

Points on this clone: One junction end does not reproduce the germline sequence, and a read error may be involved. The DNA ends 3 residues before the CDR3 does, and the rest of the CDR3 is filled in from the germline J gene. The V gene is TRBV10-3, the J gene TRBJ2-5, with 15 bases lining up with TRBD2. The germline V gene encodes CDR1 ENHRY and CDR2 SYGVKD. The CDR3 runs to 18 residues. This CDR3 is CAISEGGLAGGPQGTQYF. The sequenced CDR3 bases are TGTGCCATCAGTGAGGGGGGACTAGCGGGAGGCCCCCAAGGGACC.

This clone came up many times. The CDR3 extends 3 residues past the end of the read, so its final part is completed from the germline J gene. The chain carries TRBV20-1 and TRBJ2-7; TRBD1 matches at 12 bases. After removal of 3 bases from V and 2 bases from J, the junction contained 5 bases not matched to a gene. Germline CDR1 is DFQATT and CDR2 is SNEGSKA (reference sequence). The CDR3 spans 15 residues. The CDR3 DNA, read in part, is TGCAGTGCTAGGCCCCGGGACAGGGGGCCCTACGAG. It codes for CSARPRDRGPYE. The complete CDR3 reads CSARPRDRGPYEQYF.

This clone was detected many times. The observed sequence ends 3 residues before the CDR3 terminus, with the missing tail filled in from the germline J gene. This chain links TRBV9 with TRBJ2-1; tentative D call: TRBD2 (6 bases). Germline assignment: CDR1 SGDLS and CDR2 YYNGEE. The CDR3 consists of 15 residues. Trimming pared 4 bases from V and 2 bases from J, leaving 13 bases between. The CDR3 loop reads CASSPRGVTYNEQFF. Partial CDR3 DNA: TGTGCCAGCAGCCCTCGCGGGGTAACCTACAATGAG.

This clone was observed many times. The observed sequence ends 3 residues before the CDR3 terminus, with the missing tail filled in from the germline J gene. The chain joins TRBV7-9 to TRBJ1-6; D not certain. The germline V and J ends were trimmed by 5 bases and 8 bases, with 16 bases remaining between them. Germline CDR1 is SEHNR and CDR2 is FQNEAQ (reference sequence). The CDR3 length is 15 residues. The CDR3 here is CASSSFEGRDSPLHF. The part of the CDR3 DNA that was read is TGTGCCAGCAGCAGCTTCGAGGGTCGAGATTCACCC.

Ten or more counts support this clone. The CDR3 is cut off 3 residues early in the read; its end comes from the germline J gene. This chain joins TRBV11-3 and TRBJ2-5, with D perhaps TRBD2 (5 bases). Trimming pared 2 bases from V and 5 bases from J, leaving 9 bases between. Germline CDR1 is SGHNT and CDR2 is YENEEA. The CDR3 totals 13 residues. CDR3 DNA, as far as it was read: TGTGCCAGCAGCTTATACAGAGGGGAGACC. It specifies CASSLYRGET. The CDR3 as a whole reads CASSLYRGETQYF.